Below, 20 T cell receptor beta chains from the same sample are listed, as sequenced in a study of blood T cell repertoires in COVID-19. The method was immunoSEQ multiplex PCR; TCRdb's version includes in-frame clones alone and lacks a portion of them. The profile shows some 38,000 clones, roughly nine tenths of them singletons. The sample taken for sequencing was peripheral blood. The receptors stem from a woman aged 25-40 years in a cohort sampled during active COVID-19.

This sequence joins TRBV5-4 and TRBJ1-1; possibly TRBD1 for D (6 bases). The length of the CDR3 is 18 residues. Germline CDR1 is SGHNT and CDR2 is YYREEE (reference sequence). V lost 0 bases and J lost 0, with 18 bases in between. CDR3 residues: CASSLARTVTGLNTEAFF. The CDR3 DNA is TGTGCCAGCAGCTTGGCCCGGACAGTCACAGGATTGAACACTGAAGCTTTCTTT.

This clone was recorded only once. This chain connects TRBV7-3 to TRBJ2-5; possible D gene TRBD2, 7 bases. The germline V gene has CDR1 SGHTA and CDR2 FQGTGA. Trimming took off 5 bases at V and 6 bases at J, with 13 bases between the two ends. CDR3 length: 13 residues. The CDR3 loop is CASSPGGPQTQYF. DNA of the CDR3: TGTGCCAGCAGCCCCGGGGGGCCTCAGACCCAGTACTTC.

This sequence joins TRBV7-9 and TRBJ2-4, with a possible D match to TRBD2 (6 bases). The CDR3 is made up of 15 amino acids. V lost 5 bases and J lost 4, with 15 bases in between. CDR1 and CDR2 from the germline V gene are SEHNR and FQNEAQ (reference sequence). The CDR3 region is CASSPEGSSKNIQYF. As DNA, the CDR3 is TGTGCCAGCAGCCCGGAGGGGAGCTCGAAAAACATTCAGTACTTC.

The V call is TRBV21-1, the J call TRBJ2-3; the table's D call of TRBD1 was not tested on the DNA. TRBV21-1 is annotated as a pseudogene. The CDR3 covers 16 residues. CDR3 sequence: CASSNNPGQCTDTQYF. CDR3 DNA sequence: TGTGCCAGCAGCAACAACCCGGGACAGTGCACAGATACGCAGTATTTT.

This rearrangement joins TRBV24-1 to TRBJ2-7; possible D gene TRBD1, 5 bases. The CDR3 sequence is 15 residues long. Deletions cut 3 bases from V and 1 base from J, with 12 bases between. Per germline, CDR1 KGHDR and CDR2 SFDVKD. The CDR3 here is CATSDGHHLSYEQYF. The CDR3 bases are TGTGCCACCAGTGATGGACACCACCTTTCCTACGAGCAGTACTTC.

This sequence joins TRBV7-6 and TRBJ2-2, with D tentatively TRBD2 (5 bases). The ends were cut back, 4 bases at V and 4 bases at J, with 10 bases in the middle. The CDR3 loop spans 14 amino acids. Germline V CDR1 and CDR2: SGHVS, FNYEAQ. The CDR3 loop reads CASSSGSGTGELFF. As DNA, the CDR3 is TGTGCCAGCAGCTCCGGAAGCGGCACCGGGGAGCTGTTTTTT.

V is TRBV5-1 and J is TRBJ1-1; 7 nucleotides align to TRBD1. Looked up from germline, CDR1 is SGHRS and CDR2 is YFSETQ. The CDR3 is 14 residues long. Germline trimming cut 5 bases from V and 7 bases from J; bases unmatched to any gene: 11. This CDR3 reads CASRATGSGGEAFF. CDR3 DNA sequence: TGCGCCAGCAGAGCGACAGGGTCTGGTGGTGAAGCTTTCTTT. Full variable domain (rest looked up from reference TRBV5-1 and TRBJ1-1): KAGVTQTPRYLIKTRGQQVTLSCSPISGHRSVSWYQQTPGQGLQFLFEYFSETQRNKGNFPGRFSGRQFSNSRSEMNVSTLELGDSALYLCASRATGSGGEAFFGQGTRLTVV.

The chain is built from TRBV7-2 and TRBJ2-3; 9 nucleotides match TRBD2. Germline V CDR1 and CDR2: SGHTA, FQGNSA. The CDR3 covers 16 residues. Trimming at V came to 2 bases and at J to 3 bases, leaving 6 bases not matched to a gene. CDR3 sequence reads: CASSLLAGSLTDTQYF. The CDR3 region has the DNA TGTGCCAGCAGCTTACTAGCGGGGTCATTGACAGATACGCAGTATTTT.

The CDR3 loop reads CAWVWPLAGNTGELFF. CDR3 in DNA: TGTGCCTGGGTGTGGCCCCTAGCGGGGAACACCGGGGAGCTGTTTTTT. The V and J genes are TRBV30 and TRBJ2-2; TRBD2 aligns across 8 bases. In germline, CDR1 is GTSNPN, CDR2 SVGIG (reference sequence). The CDR3 contains 16 residues. With 5 bases clipped from V and 1 base from J, the junction kept 9 bases outside the gene matches.

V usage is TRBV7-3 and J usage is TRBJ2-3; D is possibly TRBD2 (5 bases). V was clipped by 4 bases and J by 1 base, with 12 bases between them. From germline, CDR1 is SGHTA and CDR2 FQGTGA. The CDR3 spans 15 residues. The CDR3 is CASSSRTGGTDTQYF. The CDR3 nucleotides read TGTGCCAGCAGCTCACGGACTGGGGGCACAGATACGCAGTATTTT.

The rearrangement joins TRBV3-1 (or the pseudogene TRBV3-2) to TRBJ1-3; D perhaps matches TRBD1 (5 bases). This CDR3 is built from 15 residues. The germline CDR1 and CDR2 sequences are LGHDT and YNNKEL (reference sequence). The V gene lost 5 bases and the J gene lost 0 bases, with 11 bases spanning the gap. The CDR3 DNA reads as TGTGCCAGCAGCTACCAGGGTTCCTCTGGAAACACCATATATTTT. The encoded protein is CASSYQGSSGNTIYF.

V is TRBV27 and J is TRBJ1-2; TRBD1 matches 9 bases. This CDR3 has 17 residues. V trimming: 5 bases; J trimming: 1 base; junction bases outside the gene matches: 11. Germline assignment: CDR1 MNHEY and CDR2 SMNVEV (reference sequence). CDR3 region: CASSRSTGGINNYGYTF. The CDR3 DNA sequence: TGTGCCAGCAGTCGATCGACAGGGGGGATTAATAACTATGGCTACACCTTC.

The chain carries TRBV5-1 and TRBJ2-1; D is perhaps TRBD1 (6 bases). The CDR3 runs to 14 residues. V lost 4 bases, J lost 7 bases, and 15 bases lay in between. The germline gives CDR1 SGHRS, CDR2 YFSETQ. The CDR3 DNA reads TGCGCCAGCAGCCTGGGGGACACCCTGAATGAGCAGTTCTTC. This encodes CASSLGDTLNEQFF.

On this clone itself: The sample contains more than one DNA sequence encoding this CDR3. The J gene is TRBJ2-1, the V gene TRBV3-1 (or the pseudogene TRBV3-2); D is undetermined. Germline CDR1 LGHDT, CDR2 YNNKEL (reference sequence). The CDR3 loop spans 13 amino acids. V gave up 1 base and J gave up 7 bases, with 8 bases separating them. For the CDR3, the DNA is TGTGCCAGCAGCCAAGTCAGTCGAAATGAGCAGTTCTTC. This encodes CASSQVSRNEQFF.

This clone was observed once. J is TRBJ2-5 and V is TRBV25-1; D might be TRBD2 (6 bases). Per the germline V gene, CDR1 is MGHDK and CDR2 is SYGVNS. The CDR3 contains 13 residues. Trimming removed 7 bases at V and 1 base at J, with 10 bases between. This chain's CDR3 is CASNMGGQETQYF. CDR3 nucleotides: TGTGCCAGCAATATGGGGGGCCAAGAGACCCAGTACTTC.

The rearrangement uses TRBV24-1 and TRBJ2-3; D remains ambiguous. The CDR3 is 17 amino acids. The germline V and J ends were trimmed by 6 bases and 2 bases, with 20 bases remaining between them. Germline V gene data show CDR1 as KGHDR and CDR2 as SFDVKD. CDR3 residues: CATSPARSVSPTDTQYF. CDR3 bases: TGTGCCACCAGTCCCGCTAGAAGCGTTTCACCCACAGATACGCAGTATTTT.

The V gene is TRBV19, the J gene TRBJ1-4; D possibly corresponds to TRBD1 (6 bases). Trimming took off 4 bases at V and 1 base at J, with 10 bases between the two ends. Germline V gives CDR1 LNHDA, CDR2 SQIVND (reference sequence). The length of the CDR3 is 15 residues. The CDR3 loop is CASSTQGRTNEKLFF. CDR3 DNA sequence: TGTGCCAGTAGTACTCAGGGGAGAACTAATGAAAAACTGTTTTTT.

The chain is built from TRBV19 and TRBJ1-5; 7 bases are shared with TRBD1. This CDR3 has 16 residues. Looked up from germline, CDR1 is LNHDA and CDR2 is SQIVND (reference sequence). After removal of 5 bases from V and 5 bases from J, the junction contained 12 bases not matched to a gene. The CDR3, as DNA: TGTGCCAGTAGTGGCATAAGACAGGGTGGGGATCAGCCCCAGCATTTT. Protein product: CASSGIRQGGDQPQHF.

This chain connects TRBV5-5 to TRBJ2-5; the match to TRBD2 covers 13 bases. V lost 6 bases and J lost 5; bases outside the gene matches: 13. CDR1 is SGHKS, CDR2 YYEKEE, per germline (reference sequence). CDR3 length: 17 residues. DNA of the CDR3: TGTGCCAGCATCTCCGGGGGACTAGCGGGACCTCTGGAGACCCAGTACTTC. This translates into CASISGGLAGPLETQYF.

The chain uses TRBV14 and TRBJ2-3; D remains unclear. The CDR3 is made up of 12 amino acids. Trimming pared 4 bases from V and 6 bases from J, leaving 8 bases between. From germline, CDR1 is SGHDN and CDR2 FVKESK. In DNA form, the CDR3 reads TGTGCCAGCAGCCCCGGAGTGGATACGCAGTATTTT. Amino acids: CASSPGVDTQYF.